One and the same sample provided the 5 T cell receptor beta chains below, sequenced in a study of PD-1 blockade in classical Hodgkin lymphoma. Documented time point: cycle 4 day 1 (C4D1), after less than 7 weeks of nivolumab. Every one of the patients relapsed after autologous stem cell transplantation (brentuximab vedotin exposure was variable). Method: immunoSEQ multiplex PCR; TCRdb's copy keeps in-frame clones and lacks some. The table lists about 50,000 clones, about three quarters of them singletons. The sample here was peripheral blood mononuclear cells (PBMCs), taken before the fourth cycle of nivolumab. These receptors originate from a human donor with classical Hodgkin lymphoma.

This clone was recorded only once. The chain carries TRBV2 and TRBJ1-1; TRBD1 matches 8 bases. V shed 2 bases, J shed 0 bases, and the junction held 5 bases outside the gene matches. The CDR3 extends over 16 amino acids. Germline-derived CDR1 and CDR2 are SNHLY and FYNNEI. This CDR3 is CASSERTGSMNTEAFF. CDR3 DNA: TGTGCCAGCAGTGAAAGGACAGGGAGTATGAACACTGAAGCTTTCTTT. The variable domain in full, with the rest retrieved from reference TRBV2 and TRBJ1-1, is EPEVTQTPSHQVTQMGQEVILRCVPISNHLYFYWYRQILGQKVEFLVSFYNNEISEKSEIFDDQFSVERPDGSNFTLKIRSTKLEDSAMYFCASSERTGSMNTEAFFGQGTRLTVV.

This clone was seen more than once but under ten times. A far more abundant clone sits one base away, making this likely a read error. The V gene is TRBV7-2, the J gene TRBJ2-2; no clear D gene. Looked up from germline, CDR1 is SGHTA and CDR2 is FQGNSA. Trimming removed 1 base from V and 7 bases from J, with 4 bases in between. The CDR3 runs 12 residues. The CDR3, as DNA: TGTGCCAGCAGCTTAGAGGTCGGGGAGCTGTTTTTT. This gives the protein CASSLEVGELFF.

This clone was found a few times. The gene calls are TRBV5-1 and TRBJ2-1; weak D call: TRBD1 (6 bases). From germline, CDR1 is SGHRS and CDR2 YFSETQ. The CDR3 sequence is 17 residues long. Trimming took 4 bases from V and 8 from J, leaving 25 bases between them. The CDR3: CASSPGQSGTTFHEQFF. The CDR3 DNA reads as TGCGCCAGCAGCCCCGGACAGTCCGGGACCACTTTTCATGAGCAGTTCTTC.

The chain employs TRBV20-1 and TRBJ2-1; D is uncertain. This CDR3 has 11 amino acids. V lost 3 bases and J lost 12, with 12 bases in between. Germline V gives CDR1 DFQATT, CDR2 SNEGSKA (reference sequence). The CDR3 loop is CSARSPDGQFF. CDR3 coding DNA: TGCAGTGCTAGGTCGCCCGATGGGCAGTTCTTC.

This clone was picked up one time. The rearrangement uses TRBV6-5 and TRBJ2-2, with D perhaps matching TRBD2 (5 bases). In germline, CDR1 is MNHEY, CDR2 SVGAGI. The CDR3 covers 13 residues. Trimming removed 4 bases from V and 7 bases from J, with 10 bases in between. The DNA of the CDR3 is TGTGCCAGCAGTTTTAGGACTTACGGGGAGCTGTTTTTT. Encoded protein: CASSFRTYGELFF.